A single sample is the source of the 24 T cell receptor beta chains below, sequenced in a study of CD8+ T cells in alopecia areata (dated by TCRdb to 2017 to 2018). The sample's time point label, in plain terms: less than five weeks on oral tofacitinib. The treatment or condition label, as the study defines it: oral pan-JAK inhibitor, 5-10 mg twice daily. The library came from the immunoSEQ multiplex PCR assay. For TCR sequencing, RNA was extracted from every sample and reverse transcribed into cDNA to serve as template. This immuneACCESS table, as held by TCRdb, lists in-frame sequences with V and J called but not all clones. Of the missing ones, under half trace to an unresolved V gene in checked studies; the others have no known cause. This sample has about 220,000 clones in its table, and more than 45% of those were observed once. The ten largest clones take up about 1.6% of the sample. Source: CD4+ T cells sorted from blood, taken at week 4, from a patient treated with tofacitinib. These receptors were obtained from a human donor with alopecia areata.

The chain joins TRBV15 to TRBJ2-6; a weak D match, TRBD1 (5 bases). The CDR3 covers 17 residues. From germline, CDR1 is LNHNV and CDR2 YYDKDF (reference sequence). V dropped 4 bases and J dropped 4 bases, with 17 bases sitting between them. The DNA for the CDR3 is TGTGCCACCAGCACAAAACACCAGGGTGAAGGGGCCAACGTCCTGACTTTC. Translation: CATSTKHQGEGANVLTF.

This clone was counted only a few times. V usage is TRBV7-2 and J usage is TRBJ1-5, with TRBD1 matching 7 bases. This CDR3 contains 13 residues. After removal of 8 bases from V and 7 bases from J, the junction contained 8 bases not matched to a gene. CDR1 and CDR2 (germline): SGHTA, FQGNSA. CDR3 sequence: CASVRDSIQPQHF. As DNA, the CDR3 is TGTGCCAGCGTCCGGGACAGTATCCAGCCCCAGCATTTT.

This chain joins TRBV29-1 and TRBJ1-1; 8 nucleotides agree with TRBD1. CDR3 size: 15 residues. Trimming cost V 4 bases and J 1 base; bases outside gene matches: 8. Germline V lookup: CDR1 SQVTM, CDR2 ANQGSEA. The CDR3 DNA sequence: TGCAGCGTTGCCCCCTCAGGGGGCTGGAACACTGAAGCTTTCTTT. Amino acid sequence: CSVAPSGGWNTEAFF. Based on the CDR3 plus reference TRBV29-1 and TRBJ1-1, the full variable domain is SAVISQKPSRDICQRGTSLTIQCQVDSQVTMMFWYRQQPGQSLTLIATANQGSEATYESGFVIDKFPISRPNLTFSTLTVSNMSPEDSSIYLCSVAPSGGWNTEAFFGQGTRLTVV.

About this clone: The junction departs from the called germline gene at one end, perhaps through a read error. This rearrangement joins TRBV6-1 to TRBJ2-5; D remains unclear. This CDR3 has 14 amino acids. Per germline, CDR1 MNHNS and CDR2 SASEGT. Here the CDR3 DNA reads TGTGCCAGCAGCGAAGGGTCAGGTCAAGAGACCCAGTACTTC. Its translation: CASSEGSGQETQYF.

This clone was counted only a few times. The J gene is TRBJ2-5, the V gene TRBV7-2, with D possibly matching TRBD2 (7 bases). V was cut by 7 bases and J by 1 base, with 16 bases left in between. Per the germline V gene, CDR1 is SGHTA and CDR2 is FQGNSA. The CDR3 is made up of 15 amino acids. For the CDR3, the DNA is TGTGCCAGCACCCGTGGGGGGGCCCCCCAAGAGACCCAGTACTTC. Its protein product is CASTRGGAPQETQYF.

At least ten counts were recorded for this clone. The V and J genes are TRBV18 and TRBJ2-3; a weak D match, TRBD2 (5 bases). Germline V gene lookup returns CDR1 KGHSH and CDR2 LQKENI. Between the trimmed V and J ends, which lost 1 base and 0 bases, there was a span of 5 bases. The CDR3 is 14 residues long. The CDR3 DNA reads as TGTGCCAGCTCACCACGGACTAGCACAGATACGCAGTATTTT. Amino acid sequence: CASSPRTSTDTQYF.

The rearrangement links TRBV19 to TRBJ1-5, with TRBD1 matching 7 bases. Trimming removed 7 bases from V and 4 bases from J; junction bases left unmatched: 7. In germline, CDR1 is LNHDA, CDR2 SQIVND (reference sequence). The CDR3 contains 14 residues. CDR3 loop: CASMETGFNQPQHF. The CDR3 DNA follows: TGTGCCAGTATGGAGACAGGGTTTAATCAGCCCCAGCATTTT. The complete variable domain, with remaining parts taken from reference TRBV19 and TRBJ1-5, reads DGGITQSPKYLFRKEGQNVTLSCEQNLNHDAMYWYRQDPGQGLRLIYYSQIVNDFQKGDIAEGYSVSREKKESFPLTVTSAQKNPTAFYLCASMETGFNQPQHFGDGTRLSIL.

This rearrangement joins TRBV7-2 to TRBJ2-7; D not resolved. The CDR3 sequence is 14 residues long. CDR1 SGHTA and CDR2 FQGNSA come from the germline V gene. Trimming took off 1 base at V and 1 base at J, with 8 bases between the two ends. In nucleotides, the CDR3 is TGTGCCAGCAGCTTAGACAGTTCATCCTACGAGCAGTACTTC. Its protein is CASSLDSSSYEQYF. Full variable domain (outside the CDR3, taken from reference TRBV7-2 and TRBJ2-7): GAGVSQSPSNKVTEKGKDVELRCDPISGHTALYWYRQSLGQGLEFLIYFQGNSAPDKSGLPSDRFSAERTGGSVSTLTIQRTQQEDSAVYLCASSLDSSSYEQYFGPGTRLTVT.

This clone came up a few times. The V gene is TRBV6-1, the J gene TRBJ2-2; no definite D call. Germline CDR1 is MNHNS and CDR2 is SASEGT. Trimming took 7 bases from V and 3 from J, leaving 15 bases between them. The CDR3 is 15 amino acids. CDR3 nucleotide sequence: TGTGCCAGCAAAATAGGGCCGGGCTACACCGGGGAGCTGTTTTTT. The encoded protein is CASKIGPGYTGELFF.

The CDR3 DNA reads as TGCGCCAGCAGTGAGGCGGGGTGGTACAATGAGCAGTTCTTC. Translating it yields CASSEAGWYNEQFF. The V gene is TRBV10-2, the J gene TRBJ2-1, with D possibly matching TRBD2 (6 bases). From germline, CDR1 is WSHSY and CDR2 SAAADI. CDR3 length: 14 residues. The ends were cut back, 2 bases at V and 4 bases at J, with 9 bases in the middle.

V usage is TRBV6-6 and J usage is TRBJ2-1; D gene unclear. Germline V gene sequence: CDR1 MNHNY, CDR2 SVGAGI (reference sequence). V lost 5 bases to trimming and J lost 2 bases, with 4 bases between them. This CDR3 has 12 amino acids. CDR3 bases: TGTGCCAGCAGTCCGACCTACAATGAGCAGTTCTTC. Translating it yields CASSPTYNEQFF.

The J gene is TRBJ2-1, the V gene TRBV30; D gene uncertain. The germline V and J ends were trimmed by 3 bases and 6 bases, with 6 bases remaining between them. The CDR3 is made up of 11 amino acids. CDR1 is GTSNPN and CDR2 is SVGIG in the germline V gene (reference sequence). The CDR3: CAWSPGNEQFF. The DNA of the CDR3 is TGTGCCTGGAGCCCGGGCAATGAGCAGTTCTTC.

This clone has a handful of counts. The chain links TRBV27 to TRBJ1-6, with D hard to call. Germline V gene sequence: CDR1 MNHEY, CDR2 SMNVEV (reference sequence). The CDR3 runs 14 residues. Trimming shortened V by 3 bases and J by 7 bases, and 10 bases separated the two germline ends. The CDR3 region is CASSFGQNNSPLHF. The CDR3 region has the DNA TGTGCCAGCAGTTTCGGGCAGAACAATTCACCCCTCCACTTT.

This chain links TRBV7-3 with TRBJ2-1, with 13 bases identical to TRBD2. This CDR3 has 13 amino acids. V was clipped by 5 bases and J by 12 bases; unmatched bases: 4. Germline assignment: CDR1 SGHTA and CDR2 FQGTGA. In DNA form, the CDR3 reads TGTGCCAGCAGCAGAGGGACTAGCGGGGCGCAGTTCTTC. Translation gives CASSRGTSGAQFF.

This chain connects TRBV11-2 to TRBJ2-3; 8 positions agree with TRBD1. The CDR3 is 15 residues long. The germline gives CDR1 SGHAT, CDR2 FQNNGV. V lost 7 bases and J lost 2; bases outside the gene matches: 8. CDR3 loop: CASTYTGGFTDTQYF. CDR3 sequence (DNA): TGTGCCAGCACCTACACAGGGGGGTTCACAGATACGCAGTATTTT.

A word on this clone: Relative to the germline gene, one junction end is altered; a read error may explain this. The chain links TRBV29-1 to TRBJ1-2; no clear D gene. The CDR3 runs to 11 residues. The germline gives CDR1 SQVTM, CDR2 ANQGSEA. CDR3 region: CSVERASGIHF. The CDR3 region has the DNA TGCAGCGTTGAGAGGGCCTCAGGTATTCACTTC.

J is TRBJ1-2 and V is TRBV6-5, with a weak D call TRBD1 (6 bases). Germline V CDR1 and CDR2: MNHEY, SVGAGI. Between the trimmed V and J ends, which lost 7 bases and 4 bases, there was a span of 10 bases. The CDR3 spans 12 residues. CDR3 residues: CASISDSYGYTF. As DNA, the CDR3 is TGTGCCAGCATTTCGGACAGCTATGGCTACACCTTC.

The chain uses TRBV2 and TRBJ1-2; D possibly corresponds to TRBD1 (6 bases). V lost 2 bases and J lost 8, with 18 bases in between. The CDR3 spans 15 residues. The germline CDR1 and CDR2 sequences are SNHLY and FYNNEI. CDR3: CASSESRGQNVGYTF. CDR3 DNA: TGTGCCAGCAGTGAATCCCGAGGACAGAACGTGGGCTACACCTTC.

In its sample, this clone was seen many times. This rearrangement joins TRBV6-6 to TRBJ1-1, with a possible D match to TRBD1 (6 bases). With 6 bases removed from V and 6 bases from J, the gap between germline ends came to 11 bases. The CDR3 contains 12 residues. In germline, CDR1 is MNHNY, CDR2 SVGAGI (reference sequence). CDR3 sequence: CASRFTGPEAFF. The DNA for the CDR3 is TGTGCCAGCAGGTTTACAGGGCCTGAAGCTTTCTTT.

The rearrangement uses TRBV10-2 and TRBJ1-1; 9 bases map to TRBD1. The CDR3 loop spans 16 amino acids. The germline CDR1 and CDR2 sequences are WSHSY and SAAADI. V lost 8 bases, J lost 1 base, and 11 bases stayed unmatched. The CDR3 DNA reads TGCGCCAGCCTAACAGGGGGCGCGGGACAGAACACTGAAGCTTTCTTT. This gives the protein CASLTGGAGQNTEAFF.

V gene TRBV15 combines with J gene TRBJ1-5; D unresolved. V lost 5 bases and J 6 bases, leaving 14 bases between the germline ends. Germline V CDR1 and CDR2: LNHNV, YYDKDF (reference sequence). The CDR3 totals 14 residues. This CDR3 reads CATSLRSARQPQHF. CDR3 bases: TGTGCCACCAGCCTTCGGTCGGCACGTCAGCCCCAGCATTTT.

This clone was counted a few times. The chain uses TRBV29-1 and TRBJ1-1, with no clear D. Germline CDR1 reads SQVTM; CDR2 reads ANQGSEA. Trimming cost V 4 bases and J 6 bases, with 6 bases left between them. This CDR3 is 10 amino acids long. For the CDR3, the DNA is TGCAGCGTTGCTTCGGCTGAAGCTTTCTTT. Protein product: CSVASAEAFF.

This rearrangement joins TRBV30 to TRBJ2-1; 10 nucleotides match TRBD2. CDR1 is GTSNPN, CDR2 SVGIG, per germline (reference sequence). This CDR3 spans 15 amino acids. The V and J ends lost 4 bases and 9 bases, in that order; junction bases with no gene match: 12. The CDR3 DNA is TGTGCCTGGATGGGGAGCGGGGGGGCCTTAGGTGAGCAGTTCTTC. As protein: CAWMGSGGALGEQFF.

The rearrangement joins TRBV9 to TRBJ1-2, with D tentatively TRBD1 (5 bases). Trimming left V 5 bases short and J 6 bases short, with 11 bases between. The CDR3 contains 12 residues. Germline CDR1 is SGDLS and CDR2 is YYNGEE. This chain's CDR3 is CASRGDGDGYTF. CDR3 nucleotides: TGTGCCAGCAGAGGGGATGGCGATGGCTACACCTTC.